The rows below give T cell receptor beta chains drawn from one sample of a study of blood T cell repertoires in COVID-19. This table comes from immunoSEQ multiplex PCR, and its TCRdb copy is limited to in-frame clones, with some not included. The data show fewer than 400,000 clones, 87% seen once. The sequenced sample consisted of PBMCs or T cells enriched from blood (not recorded which). These receptors came from a woman aged 50 to 65 who had recovered from COVID-19. CDR3s include the opening cysteine and the closing phenylalanine or tryptophan. The D gene is left open where the match is weak. Size is stated for part of the rows, as once, few or many counts, or as a class when the clone is expanded.

cdr3_aa: CASSSRDRISMSNQPQHF
cdr3_nt: TGTGCCAGTAGTTCCCGGGACAGGATAAGTATGAGCAATCAGCCCCAGCATTTT
d_call: TRBD1
v_call: TRBV19
j_call: TRBJ1-5
cdr3_length: 18
clone_size: few

cdr3_aa: CASSRGSSGNTIYF
cdr3_nt: TGTGCCAGCAGCCGAGGGAGCTCTGGAAACACCATATATTTT
d_call: NA
v_call: TRBV7-8
j_call: TRBJ1-3
cdr3_length: 14
clone_size: NA

cdr3_aa: CASSPIQDRYTGELFF
cdr3_nt: TGCGCCAGCAGCCCCATTCAGGACAGATACACCGGGGAGCTGTTTTTT
d_call: NA
v_call: TRBV4-1
j_call: TRBJ2-2
cdr3_length: 16
clone_size: NA

cdr3_aa: CASSMGGMNTEAFF
cdr3_nt: TGTGCCAGTAGTATGGGGGGGATGAACACTGAAGCTTTCTTT
d_call: NA
v_call: TRBV27
j_call: TRBJ1-1
cdr3_length: 14
clone_size: NA

cdr3_aa: CASSDRQPPSYGYTF
cdr3_nt: TGTGCCAGCAGCGACCGACAACCGCCCTCTTATGGCTACACCTTC
d_call: NA
v_call: TRBV21-1
j_call: TRBJ1-2
cdr3_length: 15
clone_size: NA

cdr3_aa: CASSLRSLGNTIYF
cdr3_nt: TGTGCCAGTAGCCTACGGAGTTTGGGAAACACCATATATTTT
d_call: NA
v_call: TRBV19
j_call: TRBJ1-3
cdr3_length: 14
clone_size: NA

cdr3_aa: CASNKGVDTQYF
cdr3_nt: TGTGCCAGCAACAAAGGGGTAGATACGCAGTATTTT
d_call: NA
v_call: TRBV9
j_call: TRBJ2-3
cdr3_length: 12
clone_size: NA

cdr3_aa: CAWRHTGFTGELFF
cdr3_nt: TGTGCCTGGAGACATACAGGGTTCACCGGGGAGCTGTTTTTT
d_call: NA
v_call: TRBV30
j_call: TRBJ2-2
cdr3_length: 14
clone_size: NA

cdr3_aa: CASRGTGYNEQFF
cdr3_nt: TGTGCCAGCAGAGGGACAGGCTACAATGAGCAGTTCTTC
d_call: TRBD1
v_call: TRBV6-5
j_call: TRBJ2-1
cdr3_length: 13
clone_size: NA

cdr3_aa: CASSLFLGQGNTEAFF
cdr3_nt: TGTGCCAGCAGTTTATTTCTTGGACAGGGTAACACTGAAGCTTTCTTT
d_call: TRBD1
v_call: TRBV28
j_call: TRBJ1-1
cdr3_length: 16
clone_size: NA

cdr3_aa: CSGGERGTEAFF
cdr3_nt: TGCAGCGGCGGGGAACGGGGCACTGAAGCTTTCTTT
d_call: NA
v_call: TRBV29-1
j_call: TRBJ1-1
cdr3_length: 12
clone_size: NA

cdr3_aa: CASEPLRGYYGYTF
cdr3_nt: TGTGCCAGCGAACCGCTACGGGGATACTATGGCTACACCTTC
d_call: NA
v_call: TRBV6-5
j_call: TRBJ1-2
cdr3_length: 14
clone_size: NA

cdr3_aa: CASSPQAGEFLGNTIYF
cdr3_nt: TGTGCCAGCTCACCACAAGCAGGGGAATTTCTTGGAAACACCATATATTTT
d_call: NA
v_call: TRBV18
j_call: TRBJ1-3
cdr3_length: 17
clone_size: NA

cdr3_aa: CASKPGGDGYTF
cdr3_nt: TGTGCCAGCAAGCCAGGGGGCGATGGCTACACCTTC
d_call: TRBD1
v_call: TRBV2
j_call: TRBJ1-2
cdr3_length: 12
clone_size: NA

cdr3_aa: CASSKTADRRMTQHF
cdr3_nt: TGTGCCAGCAGTAAGACCGCGGACAGAAGAATGACCCAGCATTTT
d_call: NA
v_call: TRBV6-5
j_call: TRBJ1-5
cdr3_length: 15
clone_size: NA

cdr3_aa: CASSQGGQGTYEQYF
cdr3_nt: TGCGCCAGCAGCCAAGGGGGACAGGGGACCTACGAGCAGTACTTC
d_call: TRBD1
v_call: TRBV4-1
j_call: TRBJ2-7
cdr3_length: 15
clone_size: NA

cdr3_aa: CASSSLYGYTF
cdr3_nt: TGTGCCAGCAGCTCACTTTACGGCTACACCTTC
d_call: NA
v_call: TRBV7-9
j_call: TRBJ1-2
cdr3_length: 11
clone_size: NA

cdr3_aa: CASRPTGTGGGELFF
cdr3_nt: TGTGCCAGCAGGCCTACCGGGACAGGGGGCGGGGAGCTGTTTTTT
d_call: TRBD1
v_call: TRBV28
j_call: TRBJ2-2
cdr3_length: 15
clone_size: NA

cdr3_aa: CASSPGGGNEQFF
cdr3_nt: TGTGCCAGCAGCCCGGGAGGGGGCAATGAGCAGTTCTTC
d_call: TRBD2
v_call: TRBV7-9
j_call: TRBJ2-1
cdr3_length: 13
clone_size: NA

cdr3_aa: CASSLVVAGGDEQFF
cdr3_nt: TGTGCCAGCAGCTTAGTAGTCGCAGGAGGGGATGAGCAGTTCTTC
d_call: NA
v_call: TRBV11-2
j_call: TRBJ2-1
cdr3_length: 15
clone_size: NA

cdr3_aa: CASSSRPGDPNYGYTF
cdr3_nt: TGCGCCAGCAGCTCCCGACCCGGAGACCCTAACTATGGCTACACCTTC
d_call: NA
v_call: TRBV5-1
j_call: TRBJ1-2
cdr3_length: 16
clone_size: NA

cdr3_aa: CASSLPGQGEKPQHF
cdr3_nt: TGTGCCAGCAGCTTACCGGGACAGGGGGAAAAGCCCCAGCATTTT
d_call: TRBD1
v_call: TRBV28
j_call: TRBJ1-5
cdr3_length: 15
clone_size: NA

cdr3_aa: CASSATGSGPYGYTF
cdr3_nt: TGTGCCAGCAGTGCCACAGGGTCAGGGCCCTATGGCTACACCTTC
d_call: NA
v_call: TRBV25-1
j_call: TRBJ1-2
cdr3_length: 15
clone_size: few

cdr3_aa: CASSFLGGSGGSTDTQYF
cdr3_nt: TGTGCCAGCAGCTTCCTCGGGGGGAGCGGGGGTAGCACAGATACGCAGTATTTT
d_call: TRBD2
v_call: TRBV7-6
j_call: TRBJ2-3
cdr3_length: 18
clone_size: NA